This T cell receptor beta chain comes out of a study of T-cell memory formation after mild COVID-19. For the study at large: TCR clusters largely stayed donor specific.

It was 5'RACE with constant-segment primers that produced the TCR alpha and TCR beta cDNA libraries, which carried sample barcodes and UMIs. TCRdb re-analysed the 5' RACE reads in MiXCR, keeping a single row per CDR3 protein. This table holds roughly 200,000 distinct CDR3 sequences, 15% to 20% found once. The CDR3 spans 12 residues. The germline gives CDR1 MNHNY, CDR2 SVGAGI (reference sequence). With 6 bases removed from V and 3 bases from J, the gap between germline ends came to 7 bases. The chain combines TRBV6-6 with TRBJ2-3; D not certain. The sequence was obtained from an adult woman who had mild COVID-19 (a few samples of this study predate the infection). Cell type and time point are not known. Sequencing was carried out using PBMCs or a T cell subset sorted from them (not recorded which). The CDR3 reads CASRPQTDTQYF. DNA of the CDR3: TGTGCCAGCAGACCTCAGACAGATACGCAGTATTTT.